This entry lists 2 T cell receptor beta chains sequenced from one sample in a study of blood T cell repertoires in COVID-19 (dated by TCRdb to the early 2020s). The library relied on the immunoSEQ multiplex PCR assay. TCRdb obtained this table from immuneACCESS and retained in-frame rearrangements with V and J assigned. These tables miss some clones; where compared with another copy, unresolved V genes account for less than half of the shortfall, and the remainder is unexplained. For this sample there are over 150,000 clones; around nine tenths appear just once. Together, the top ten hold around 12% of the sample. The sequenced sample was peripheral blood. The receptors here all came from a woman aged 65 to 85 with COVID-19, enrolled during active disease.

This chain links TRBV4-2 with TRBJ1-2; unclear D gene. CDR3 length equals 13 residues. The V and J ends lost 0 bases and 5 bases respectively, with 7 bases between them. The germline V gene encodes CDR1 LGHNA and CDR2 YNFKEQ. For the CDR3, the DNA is TGTGCCAGCAGCCAAGACAGTTCTTATGGCTACACCTTC. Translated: CASSQDSSYGYTF.

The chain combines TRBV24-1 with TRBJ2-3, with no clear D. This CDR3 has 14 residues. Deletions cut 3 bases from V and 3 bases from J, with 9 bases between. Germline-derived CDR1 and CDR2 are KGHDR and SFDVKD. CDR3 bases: TGTGCCACCAGTGATCCCGACAAGACAGATACGCAGTATTTT. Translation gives CATSDPDKTDTQYF.